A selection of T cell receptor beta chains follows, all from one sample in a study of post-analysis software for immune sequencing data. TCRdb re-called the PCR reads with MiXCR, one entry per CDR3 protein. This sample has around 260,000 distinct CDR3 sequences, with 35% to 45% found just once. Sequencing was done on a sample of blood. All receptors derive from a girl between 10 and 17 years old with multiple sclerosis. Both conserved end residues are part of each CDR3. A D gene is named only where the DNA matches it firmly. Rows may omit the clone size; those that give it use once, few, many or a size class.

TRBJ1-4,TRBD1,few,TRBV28,CASSPGTVEEKLFF,TGTGCCAGCAGTCCAGGGACAGTAGAAGAAAAACTGTTTTTT
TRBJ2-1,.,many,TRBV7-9,CASSLGTAHNEQFF,TGTGCCAGCAGCTTAGGTACCGCCCACAATGAGCAGTTCTTC
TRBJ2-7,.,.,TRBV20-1,CSARDGTYEQYF,TGCAGTGCTAGAGACGGCACCTACGAGCAGTACTTC
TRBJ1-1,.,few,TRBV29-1,CSVKRTNTEAFF,TGCAGCGTCAAACGAACAAACACTGAAGCTTTCTTT
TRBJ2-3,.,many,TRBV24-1,CATSDLRGRLADTQYF,TGTGCCACCAGTGATTTGAGGGGGAGGCTCGCAGATACGCAGTATTTT
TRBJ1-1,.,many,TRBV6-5,CASSSGVTEAFF,TGTGCCAGCAGCTCAGGGGTTACTGAAGCTTTCTTT
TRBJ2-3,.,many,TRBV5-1,CASKGSGHPTDTQYF,TGCGCCAGCAAGGGGTCGGGCCACCCCACAGATACGCAGTATTTT
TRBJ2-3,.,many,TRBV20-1,CSASSPAATDTQYF,TGCAGTGCTAGCTCCCCGGCGGCTACAGATACGCAGTATTTT
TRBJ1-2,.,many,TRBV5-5,CASSLDTVNYGYTF,TGTGCCAGCAGCTTGGACACCGTTAACTATGGCTACACCTTC
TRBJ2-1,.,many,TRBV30,CAWSEGTGDNEQFF,TGTGCCTGGAGTGAAGGGACTGGCGACAATGAGCAGTTCTTC
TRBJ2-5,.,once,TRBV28,CASSLGTMGQETQYF,TGTGCCAGCAGTTTAGGGACCATGGGGCAAGAGACCCAGTACTTC
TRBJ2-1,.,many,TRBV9,CASSVEGSVSHEQFF,TGTGCCAGCAGCGTAGAGGGTAGCGTCAGCCATGAGCAGTTCTTC
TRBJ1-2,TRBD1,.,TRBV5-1,CASSFAGTGGVGYTF,TGCGCCAGCAGCTTTGCCGGGACAGGGGGGGTTGGCTACACCTTC
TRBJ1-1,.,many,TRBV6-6,CASSYAGRNTEAFF,TGTGCCAGCAGTTACGCAGGACGGAACACTGAAGCTTTCTTT
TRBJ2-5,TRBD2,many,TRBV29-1,CSVPSERGGSTQYF,TGCAGCGTCCCCTCGGAGCGGGGGGGTAGTACCCAGTACTTC
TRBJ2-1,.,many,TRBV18,CASSPAVGDNNEQFF,TGTGCCAGCTCACCCGCGGTCGGGGATAACAATGAGCAGTTCTTC
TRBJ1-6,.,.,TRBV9,CASSVAQGPSYNSPLHF,TGTGCCAGCAGCGTAGCCCAGGGCCCCTCCTATAATTCACCCCTCCACTTT
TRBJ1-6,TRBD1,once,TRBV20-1,CSAGGRGQGNSPLHF,TGCAGTGCTGGCGGGCGGGGACAGGGTAATTCACCCCTCCACTTT
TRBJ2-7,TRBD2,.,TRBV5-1,CASSHRTSGGASEQYF,TGCGCCAGCAGCCATCGGACTAGCGGGGGGGCTAGCGAGCAGTACTTC
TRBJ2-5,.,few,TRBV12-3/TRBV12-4,CASTSNSGAKETQYF,TGTGCCAGCACCTCAAATTCGGGGGCGAAAGAGACCCAGTACTTC
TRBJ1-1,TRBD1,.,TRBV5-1,CASSWTGGSEAFF,TGCGCCAGCAGCTGGACAGGGGGCTCTGAAGCTTTCTTT
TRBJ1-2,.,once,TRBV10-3,CAISERSQQVTRGYTF,TGTGCCATCAGTGAGCGGAGCCAACAGGTTACCCGTGGCTACACCTTC